This T cell receptor beta chain emerged from a study of identical twins. Study results and limitations: Fewer insertions were carried by abundant cord blood beta clonotypes, but none was seen in memory repertoires. Because invariant MAIT and iNKT cells could be present, zero-insertion analyses could be partly confounded.

CDR1 and CDR2 (germline): MDHEN, SYDVKM. The CDR3 covers 19 residues. Losses at the gene ends were 4 bases for V and 1 base for J; bases not matched to a gene: 11. TCRdb passed the 5' RACE reads through MiXCR, listing each CDR3 protein once. This sample carries about 220,000 distinct CDR3 sequences, roughly a tenth of them seen once, and the ten largest clones take roughly 5%. This clonotype came up a few times. Its antigen is as yet unknown. The material sequenced was memory (CD45RO+) T cells sorted from blood. This TCR came from a woman between 18 and 29 years old in good health. This sequence joins TRBV28 and TRBJ2-1; 12 bases are shared with TRBD2. CDR3 region: CASSSALTSGSGSYNEQFF. Here the CDR3 DNA reads TGTGCCAGCAGTTCCGCCTTGACTAGCGGGAGTGGGTCCTACAATGAGCAGTTCTTC.